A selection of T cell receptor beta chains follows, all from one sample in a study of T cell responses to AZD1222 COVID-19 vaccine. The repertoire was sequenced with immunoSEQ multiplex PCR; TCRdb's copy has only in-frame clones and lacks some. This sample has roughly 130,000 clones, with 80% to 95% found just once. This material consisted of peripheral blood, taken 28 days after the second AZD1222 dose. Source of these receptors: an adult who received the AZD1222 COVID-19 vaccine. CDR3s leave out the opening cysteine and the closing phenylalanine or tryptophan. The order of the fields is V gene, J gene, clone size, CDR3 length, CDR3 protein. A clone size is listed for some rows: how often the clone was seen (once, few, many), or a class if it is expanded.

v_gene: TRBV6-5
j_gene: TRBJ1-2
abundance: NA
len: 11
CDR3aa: ASRLTGFYGYT

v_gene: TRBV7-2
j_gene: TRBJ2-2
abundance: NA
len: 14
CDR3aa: ASSFGTSGNTGELF

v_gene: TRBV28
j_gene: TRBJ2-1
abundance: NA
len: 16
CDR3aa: ASSFGSIWREGLSEQF

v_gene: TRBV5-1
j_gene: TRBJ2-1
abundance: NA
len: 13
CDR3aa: ASSLELAGYNEQF

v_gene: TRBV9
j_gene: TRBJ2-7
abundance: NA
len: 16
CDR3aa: ASSVETSGRILLREQY

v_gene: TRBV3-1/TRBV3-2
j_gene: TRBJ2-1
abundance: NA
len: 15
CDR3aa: ASSDSGGTTLYNEQF

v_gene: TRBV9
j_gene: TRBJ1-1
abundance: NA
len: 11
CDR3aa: ASSVNRNTEAF

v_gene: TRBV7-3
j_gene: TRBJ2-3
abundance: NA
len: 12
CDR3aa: ASSRGLVSDTQY

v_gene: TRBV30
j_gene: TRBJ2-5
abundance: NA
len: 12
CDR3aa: AWRTAGGRETQY

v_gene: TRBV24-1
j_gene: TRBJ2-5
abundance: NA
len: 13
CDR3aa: ATSDPGQGMQTQY

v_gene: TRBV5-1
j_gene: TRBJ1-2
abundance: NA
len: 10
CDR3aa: ASSYGQGGYT

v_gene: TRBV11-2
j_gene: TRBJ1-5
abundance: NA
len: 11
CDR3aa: ASSLDRAQPQH

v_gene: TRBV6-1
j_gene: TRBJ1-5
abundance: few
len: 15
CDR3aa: ASSEGGGGYSNQPQH

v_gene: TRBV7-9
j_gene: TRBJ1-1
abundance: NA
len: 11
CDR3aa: ASSFGGSTEAF

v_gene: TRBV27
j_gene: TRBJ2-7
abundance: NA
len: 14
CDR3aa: ASSLSIGTITNEQY

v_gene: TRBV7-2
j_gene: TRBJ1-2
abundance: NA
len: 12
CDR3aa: ASSLVIANYGYT

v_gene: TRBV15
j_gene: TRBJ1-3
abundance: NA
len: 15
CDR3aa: ATSRGQASASGNTIY

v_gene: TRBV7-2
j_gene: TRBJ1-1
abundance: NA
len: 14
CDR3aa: ASSLGIATGGTEAF

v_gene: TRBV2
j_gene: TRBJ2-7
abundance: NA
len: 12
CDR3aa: ASRSQENSYEQY

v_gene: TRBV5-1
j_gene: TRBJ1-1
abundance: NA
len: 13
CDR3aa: ASSSRDSGDTEAF

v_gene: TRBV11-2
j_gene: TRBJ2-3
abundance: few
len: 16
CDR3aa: ASSLGSAGGRRTDTQY

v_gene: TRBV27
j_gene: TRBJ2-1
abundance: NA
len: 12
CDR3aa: ATASGSSYNEQF

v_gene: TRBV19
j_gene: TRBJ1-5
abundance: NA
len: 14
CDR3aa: ASSDPGQGANQPQH

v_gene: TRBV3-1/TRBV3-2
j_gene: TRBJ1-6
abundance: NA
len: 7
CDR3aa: ASIDVLH

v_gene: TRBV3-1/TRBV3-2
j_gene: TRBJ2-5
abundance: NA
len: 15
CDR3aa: ASSQKGGGPGQETQY

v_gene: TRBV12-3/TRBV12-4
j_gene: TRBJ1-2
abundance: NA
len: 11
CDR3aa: ASSWDGTYGYT

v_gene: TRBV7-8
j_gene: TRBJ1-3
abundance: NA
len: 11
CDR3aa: ASSLVDGNTIY

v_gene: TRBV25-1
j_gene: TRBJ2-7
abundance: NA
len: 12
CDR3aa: ASRGLAGSYEQY

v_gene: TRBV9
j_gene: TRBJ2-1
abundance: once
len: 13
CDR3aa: ASSVDASGKVEQF

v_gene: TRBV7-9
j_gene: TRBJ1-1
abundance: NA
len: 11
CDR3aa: ASSLGSPVEAF

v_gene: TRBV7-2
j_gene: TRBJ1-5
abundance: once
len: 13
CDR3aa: ASSTGTVYNQPQH

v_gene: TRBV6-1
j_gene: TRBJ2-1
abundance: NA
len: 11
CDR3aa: ASSEIGPNEQF

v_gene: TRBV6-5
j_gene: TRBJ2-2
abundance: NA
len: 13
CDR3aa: ASSLSGGATGELF

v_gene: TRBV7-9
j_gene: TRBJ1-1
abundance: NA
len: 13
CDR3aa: ASSSWDTENTEAF

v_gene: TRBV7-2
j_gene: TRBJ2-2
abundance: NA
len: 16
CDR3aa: ASSFRRWAGGFTGELF

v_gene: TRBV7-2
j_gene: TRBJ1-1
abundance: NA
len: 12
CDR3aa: ATRQAGGYTEAF

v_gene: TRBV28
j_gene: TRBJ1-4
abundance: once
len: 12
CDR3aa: ASSPGGSNEKLF

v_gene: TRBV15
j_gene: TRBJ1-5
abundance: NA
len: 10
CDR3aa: ATSKTVGPQH

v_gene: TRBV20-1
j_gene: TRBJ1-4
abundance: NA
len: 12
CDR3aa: SASQTGANEKLF

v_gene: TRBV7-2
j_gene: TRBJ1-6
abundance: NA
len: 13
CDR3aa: ASSSRDSYNSPLH

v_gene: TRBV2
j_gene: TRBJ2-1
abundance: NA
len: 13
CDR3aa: ASSAAGSSYNEQF

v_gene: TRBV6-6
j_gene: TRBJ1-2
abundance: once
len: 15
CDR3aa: ASSPGQGVFGHYGYT

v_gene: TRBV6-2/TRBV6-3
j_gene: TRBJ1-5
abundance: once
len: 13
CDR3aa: ASSYDGNYNQPQH

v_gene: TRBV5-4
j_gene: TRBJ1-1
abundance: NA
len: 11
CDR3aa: ASRETGVTEAF

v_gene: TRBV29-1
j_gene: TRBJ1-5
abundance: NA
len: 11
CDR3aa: SVSQGVDQPQH